This TCR beta chain stems from a study of blood T cell repertoires in COVID-19. Overall study context: COVID-19 samples collected from the United States, Italy and Spain covered acute and convalescent phases.

CDR1 is SGHDN and CDR2 is FVKESK in the germline V gene. Losses at the gene ends were 5 bases for V and 0 bases for J; bases not matched to a gene: 12. CDR3 length: 17 residues. Repertoires were generated with immunoSEQ multiplex PCR, while TCRdb's copy carries only in-frame clones and drops some. Of about 320,000 clones in the sample, about nine tenths were seen once. Enrolled during active infection, Seattle patients were then followed longitudinally. V is TRBV14 and J is TRBJ2-7; 8 nucleotides agree with TRBD1. The receptor comes from a woman in her 30s with COVID-19, enrolled during active disease. The sequenced sample consisted of peripheral blood. As DNA, the CDR3 is TGTGCCAGCAGCAAAAGCCCCCGGACAGGGTACTCCTACGAGCAGTACTTC. It codes for CASSKSPRTGYSYEQYF.